This T cell receptor beta chain comes out of a study of T cell responses to AZD1222 COVID-19 vaccine. For this clone: Its target is not known.

The study, taken as a whole, reports: White British people made up most donors, females outnumbered males, and clonal diversity was possibly underestimated.

TCRdb keeps only in-frame clones here, not all; method: immunoSEQ multiplex PCR. Of some 110,000 clones detected, around nine tenths appear once; the ten largest clones hold about 3.3%. Sequences were derived from peripheral blood, sampled 28 days after the second AZD1222 dose. The receptor was derived from an adult who received the AZD1222 COVID-19 vaccine.

CDR3 loop: CASSQDGPSEYTF. DNA for the CDR3: TGCGCCAGCAGCCAAGATGGACCGTCGGAGTACACCTTC. The chain links TRBV4-3 to TRBJ1-2; no reliable D call. Germline CDR1 reads LGHNA; CDR2 reads YSLEER. The CDR3 loop spans 13 amino acids. V was pared by 0 bases and J by 11 bases, with 13 bases between.